This T cell receptor beta chain was sequenced in a study of T cell responses to AZD1222 COVID-19 vaccine. CDR3 length: 18 amino acids. With 5 bases clipped from V and 2 bases from J, the junction kept 9 bases outside the gene matches. CDR1 and CDR2 (germline): ENHRY, SYGVKD. This table comes from immunoSEQ multiplex PCR, and its TCRdb copy is limited to in-frame clones, with some not included. The table shows about 160,000 clones, with roughly 94% occurring only once. Whole-study results and caveats: In all cases, repertoires were sampled only after the peak T cell response.

On this clone: Its specificity is unknown.

Second-dose schedules of about 4 or about 12 weeks were combined. Here the sequenced sample was peripheral blood, taken 28 days after the second AZD1222 dose. This TCR was sampled from an adult who received the AZD1222 COVID-19 vaccine. The rearrangement joins TRBV10-3 to TRBJ2-3; TRBD2 agrees at 14 bases. The CDR3 spells CAISRTSGGSGYTDTQYF. The CDR3 DNA reads as TGTGCCATCAGTAGGACTAGCGGGGGGTCTGGGTACACAGATACGCAGTATTTT.